This T cell receptor beta chain appears in the sequencing data of a study of blood T cells in healthy people across ages. The use of a sample-barcoded 5' primer and a J-beta primer mix characterized a second PCR of 7 to 11 cycles. Via MiXCR, TCRdb re-called the 5' RACE reads, giving one row per CDR3 protein. The table includes 1 million or so distinct CDR3 sequences, around 25% detected once. Aged roughly 6 to 90, donors were systemically healthy Caucasians from Russia. The CDR3 totals 14 residues. The junction had 3 bases not matched to a gene; V was cut back by 8 bases and J by 6 bases. In germline, CDR1 is SNHLY, CDR2 FYNNEI. The same sample was also studied in work on T cells of mothers and their children.

Sequenced: blood. The rearrangement links TRBV2 to TRBJ2-1; 14 nucleotides agree with TRBD2. The receptor was derived from a girl aged 2-15 years in good health. The CDR3 spells CASGTSGSSNEQFF. In nucleotides, the CDR3 is TGTGCCAGCGGGACTAGCGGGAGTAGCAATGAGCAGTTCTTC.